This is a list of T cell receptor beta chains from one sample in a study of glioma-infiltrating T cells. MiXCR, run by TCRdb on the multiplex PCR reads, gives a single entry per CDR3 protein. The sample has 100,000 to 150,000 distinct CDR3 sequences; 20% to 25% are singletons. The specimen was glioma tissue, nonneoplastic brain tissue, or PBMCs (not recorded which). All receptors come from a human donor with low-grade glioma or glioblastoma, undergoing nonglioma brain surgery, or in good health (not recorded which). The CDR3 runs from the conserved cysteine through the conserved F or W. Each record gives: V gene, J gene, CDR3 protein.

v_gene: TRBV28; j_gene: TRBJ2-5; CDR3aa: CASSLANRQETQYF
v_gene: TRBV6-1; j_gene: TRBJ1-1; CDR3aa: CASSVWTEAFF
v_gene: TRBV11-2; j_gene: TRBJ2-5; CDR3aa: CASSLYGSEQETQYF
v_gene: TRBV18; j_gene: TRBJ2-2; CDR3aa: CASSTRDRPFF
v_gene: TRBV18; j_gene: TRBJ1-5; CDR3aa: CASSPSEDRNQPQHF
v_gene: TRBV20-1; j_gene: TRBJ2-1; CDR3aa: CSATGTGDNNEQFF
v_gene: TRBV27; j_gene: TRBJ2-4; CDR3aa: CASSLLGQGPHIQYF
v_gene: TRBV4-1; j_gene: TRBJ2-3; CDR3aa: CASSQDFPGGADTQYF
v_gene: TRBV14; j_gene: TRBJ2-6; CDR3aa: CASSQLGQPTGANVLTF
v_gene: TRBV19; j_gene: TRBJ2-5; CDR3aa: CASSIRTSSRETQYF
v_gene: TRBV4-1; j_gene: TRBJ1-1; CDR3aa: CASSPIRDPGVGAFF
v_gene: TRBV6-1; j_gene: TRBJ1-2; CDR3aa: CASSYGERYGYTF
v_gene: TRBV3-1; j_gene: TRBJ1-1; CDR3aa: CASSQRKGTDYTEAFF
v_gene: TRBV2; j_gene: TRBJ1-5; CDR3aa: CASSSPGQGNQPQHF
v_gene: TRBV14; j_gene: TRBJ1-6; CDR3aa: CASSPLDVDSPLHF